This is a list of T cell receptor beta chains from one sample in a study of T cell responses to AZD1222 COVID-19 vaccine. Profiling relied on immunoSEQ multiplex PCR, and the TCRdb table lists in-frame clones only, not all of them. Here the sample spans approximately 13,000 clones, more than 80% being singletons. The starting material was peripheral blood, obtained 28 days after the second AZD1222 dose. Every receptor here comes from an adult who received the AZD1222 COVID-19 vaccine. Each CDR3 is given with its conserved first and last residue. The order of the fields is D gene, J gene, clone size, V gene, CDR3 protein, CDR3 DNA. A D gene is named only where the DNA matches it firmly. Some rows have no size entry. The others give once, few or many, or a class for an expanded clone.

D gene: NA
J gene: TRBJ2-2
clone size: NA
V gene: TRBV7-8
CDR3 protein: CASSPGPSNTGELFF
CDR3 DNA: TGTGCCAGCAGCCCGGGACCCAGCAACACCGGGGAGCTGTTTTTT

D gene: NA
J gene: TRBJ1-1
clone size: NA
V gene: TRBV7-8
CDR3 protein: CASSLTERVGTEAFF
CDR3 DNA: TGTGCCAGCAGCTTAACCGAGAGGGTAGGCACTGAAGCTTTCTTT

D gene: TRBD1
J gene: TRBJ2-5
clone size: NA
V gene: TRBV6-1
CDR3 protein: CASSDPFYRGRTETQYF
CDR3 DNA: TGTGCCAGCAGTGACCCTTTTTACAGGGGGCGCACGGAGACCCAGTACTTC

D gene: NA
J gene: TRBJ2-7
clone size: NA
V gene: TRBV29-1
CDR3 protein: CSALQVIGYEQYF
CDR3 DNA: TGCAGCGCCCTCCAGGTCATTGGCTACGAGCAGTACTTC

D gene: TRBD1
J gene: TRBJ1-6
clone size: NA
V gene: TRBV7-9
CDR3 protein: CASSLQGDSPLHF
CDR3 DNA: TGTGCCAGCAGCCTACAGGGGGATTCACCCCTCCACTTT

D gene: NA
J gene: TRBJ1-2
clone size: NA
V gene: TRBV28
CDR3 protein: CASSLLSNNYGYTF
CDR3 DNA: TGTGCCAGCAGTTTATTATCAAACAACTATGGCTACACCTTC

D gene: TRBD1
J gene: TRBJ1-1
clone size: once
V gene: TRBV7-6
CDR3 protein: CASKKGGQGEGTEAFF
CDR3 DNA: TGTGCCAGCAAAAAGGGGGGACAGGGGGAAGGGACTGAAGCTTTCTTT

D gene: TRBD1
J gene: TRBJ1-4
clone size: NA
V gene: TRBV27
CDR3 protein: CASSPSGTGVEKLFF
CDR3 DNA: TGTGCCAGCAGTCCCTCCGGGACAGGGGTAGAAAAACTGTTTTTT

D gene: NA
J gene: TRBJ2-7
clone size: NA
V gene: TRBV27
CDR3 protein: CASSFGVGTYEQYF
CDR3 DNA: TGTGCCAGCAGTTTCGGGGTCGGAACCTACGAGCAGTACTTC

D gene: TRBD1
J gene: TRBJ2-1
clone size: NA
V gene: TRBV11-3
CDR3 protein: CASSLRVAGGDEQFF
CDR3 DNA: TGTGCCAGCAGCTTAAGGGTGGCAGGGGGCGATGAGCAGTTCTTC

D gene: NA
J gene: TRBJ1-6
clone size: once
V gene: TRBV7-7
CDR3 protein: CASSLETTGRSSYNSPLHF
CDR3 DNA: TGTGCCAGCAGCTTAGAAACAACAGGACGGAGCTCCTATAATTCACCCCTCCACTTT

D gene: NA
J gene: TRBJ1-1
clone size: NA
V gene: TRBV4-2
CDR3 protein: CASSQERRLTEAFF
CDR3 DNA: TGTGCCAGCAGCCAAGAAAGGCGTCTCACTGAAGCTTTCTTT

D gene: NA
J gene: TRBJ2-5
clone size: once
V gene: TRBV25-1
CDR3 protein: CASSEGRSGVLETQYF
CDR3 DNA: TGTGCCAGCAGTGAAGGCCGTTCGGGGGTACTAGAGACCCAGTACTTC

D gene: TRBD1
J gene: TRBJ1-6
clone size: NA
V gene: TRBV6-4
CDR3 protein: CASSPHRDRALTLYNSPLHF
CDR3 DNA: TGTGCCAGCAGTCCCCACCGGGACAGGGCCCTAACCCTTTATAATTCACCCCTCCACTTT

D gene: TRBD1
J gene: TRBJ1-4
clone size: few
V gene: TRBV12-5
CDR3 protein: CASGLVPRDRCHGKLFF
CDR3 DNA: TGTGCTAGTGGTTTGGTACCCCGGGACAGGTGCCATGGAAAACTGTTTTTT

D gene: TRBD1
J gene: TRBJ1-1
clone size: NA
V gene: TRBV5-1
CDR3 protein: CASSPGEVGTENTEAFF
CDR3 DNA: TGCGCCAGCAGCCCCGGCGAGGTCGGGACAGAGAACACTGAAGCTTTCTTT

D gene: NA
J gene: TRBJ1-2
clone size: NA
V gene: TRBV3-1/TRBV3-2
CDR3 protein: CASSQGDIPYGYTF
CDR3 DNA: TGTGCCAGCAGCCAAGGGGACATACCCTATGGCTACACCTTC

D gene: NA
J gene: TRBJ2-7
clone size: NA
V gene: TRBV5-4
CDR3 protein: CASSIGLTTGEQYF
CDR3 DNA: TGTGCCAGCAGCATTGGGTTAACGACAGGCGAGCAGTACTTC

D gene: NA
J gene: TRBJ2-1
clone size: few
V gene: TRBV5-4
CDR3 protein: CASSSWDPSYEQFF
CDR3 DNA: TGTGCCAGCAGCTCATGGGACCCCTCTTATGAGCAGTTCTTC

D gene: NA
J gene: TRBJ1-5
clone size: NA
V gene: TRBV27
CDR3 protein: CASSISGYQPQHF
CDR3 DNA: TGTGCCAGCAGTATCAGCGGATATCAGCCCCAGCATTTT

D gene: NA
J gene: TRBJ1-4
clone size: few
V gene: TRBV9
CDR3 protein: CASSAARGISSGKLFF
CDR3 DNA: TGTGCCAGCAGCGCGGCCCGGGGAATCTCTAGCGGGAAACTGTTTTTT

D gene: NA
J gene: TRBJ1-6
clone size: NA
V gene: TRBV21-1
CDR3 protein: CASSSVRARMGSPLHF
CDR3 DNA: TGTGCCAGCAGCAGTGTCAGGGCCCGAATGGGTTCACCCCTCCACTTT

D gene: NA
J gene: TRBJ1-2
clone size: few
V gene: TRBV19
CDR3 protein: CASKSTGTPNGYTF
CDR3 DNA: TGTGCCAGTAAAAGCACCGGGACTCCGAATGGCTACACCTTC

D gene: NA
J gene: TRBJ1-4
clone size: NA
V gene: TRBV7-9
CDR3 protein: CASSLYLAEKLFF
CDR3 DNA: TGTGCCAGCAGCTTATACTTAGCTGAAAAACTGTTTTTT

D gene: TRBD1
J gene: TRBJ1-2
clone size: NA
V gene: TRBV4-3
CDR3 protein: CASSQDYDRGFYGYTF
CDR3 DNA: TGCGCCAGCAGCCAAGATTATGACAGGGGGTTCTATGGCTACACCTTC

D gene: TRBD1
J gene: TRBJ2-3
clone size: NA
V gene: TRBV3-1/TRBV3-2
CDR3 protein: CASSLRQGRTDTQYF
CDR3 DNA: TGTGCCAGCAGCCTCCGACAGGGTAGGACAGATACGCAGTATTTT

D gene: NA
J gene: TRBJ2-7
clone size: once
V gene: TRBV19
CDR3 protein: CASSRTTGSPYEQYF
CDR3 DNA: TGTGCCAGTAGTAGAACGACAGGAAGCCCCTACGAGCAGTACTTC

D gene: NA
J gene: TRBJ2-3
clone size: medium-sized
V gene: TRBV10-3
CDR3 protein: CAISESNFGTDTQYF
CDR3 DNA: TGTGCCATCAGTGAGTCGAATTTCGGCACAGATACGCAGTATTTT

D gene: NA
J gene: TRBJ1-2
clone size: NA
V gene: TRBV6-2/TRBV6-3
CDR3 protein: CASSSLTIAGGGYTF
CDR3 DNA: TGTGCCAGCAGTTCATTGACGATCGCTGGGGGCGGCTACACCTTC

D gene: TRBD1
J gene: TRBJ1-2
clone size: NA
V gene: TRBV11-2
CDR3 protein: CASSGPGQGYTF
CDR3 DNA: TGTGCCAGCAGCGGACCGGGACAGGGCTACACCTTC

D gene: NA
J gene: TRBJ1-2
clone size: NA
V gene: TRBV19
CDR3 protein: CASSAGTNYGYTF
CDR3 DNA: TGTGCCAGTAGTGCCGGGACAAACTATGGCTACACCTTC

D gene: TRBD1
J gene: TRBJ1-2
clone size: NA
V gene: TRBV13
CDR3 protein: CASSVRDRAHGYTF
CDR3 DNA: TGTGCCAGCAGCGTCCGGGACAGGGCACACGGCTACACCTTC

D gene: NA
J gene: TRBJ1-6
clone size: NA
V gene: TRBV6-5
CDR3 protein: CASSSGEPNSPLHF
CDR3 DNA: TGTGCCAGCAGTTCCGGGGAACCTAATTCACCCCTCCACTTT

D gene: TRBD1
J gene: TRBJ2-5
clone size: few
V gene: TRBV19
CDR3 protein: CASVDRFQETQYF
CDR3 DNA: TGTGCCAGTGTGGACAGGTTTCAAGAGACCCAGTACTTC

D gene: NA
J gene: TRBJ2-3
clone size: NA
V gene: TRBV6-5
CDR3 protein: CASMLGGADTQYF
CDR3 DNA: TGTGCCAGCATGCTAGGAGGGGCAGATACGCAGTATTTT

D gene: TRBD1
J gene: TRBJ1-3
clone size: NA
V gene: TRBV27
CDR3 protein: CASSPSYTGDRSGNTIYF
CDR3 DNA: TGTGCCAGCAGTCCATCCTATACAGGGGATCGCTCTGGAAACACCATATATTTT

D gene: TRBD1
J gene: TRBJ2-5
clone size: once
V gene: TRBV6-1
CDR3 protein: CASSEQTGIQETQYF
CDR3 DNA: TGTGCCAGCAGTGAACAGACAGGGATCCAAGAGACCCAGTACTTC

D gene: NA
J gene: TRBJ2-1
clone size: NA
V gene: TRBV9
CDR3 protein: CASSPLGLGYNEQFF
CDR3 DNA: TGTGCCAGCAGCCCCTTGGGCCTGGGGTACAATGAGCAGTTCTTC

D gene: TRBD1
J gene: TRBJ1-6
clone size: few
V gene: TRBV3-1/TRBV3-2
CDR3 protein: CASSHGQGGSPLHF
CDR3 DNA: TGTGCCAGCAGCCATGGACAGGGAGGTTCACCCCTCCACTTT

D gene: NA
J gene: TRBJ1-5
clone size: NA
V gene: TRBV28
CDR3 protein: CASSTTGGDQPQHF
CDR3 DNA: TGTGCCAGCAGCACCACGGGGGGGGATCAGCCCCAGCATTTT

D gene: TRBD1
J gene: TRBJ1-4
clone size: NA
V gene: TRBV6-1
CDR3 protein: CASSESSTGSEKLFF
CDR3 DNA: TGTGCCAGCAGTGAATCTTCGACAGGGAGTGAAAAACTGTTTTTT

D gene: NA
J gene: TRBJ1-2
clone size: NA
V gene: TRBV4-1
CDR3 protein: CASSQDQTANYGYTF
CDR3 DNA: TGCGCCAGCAGCCAAGATCAGACCGCTAACTATGGCTACACCTTC

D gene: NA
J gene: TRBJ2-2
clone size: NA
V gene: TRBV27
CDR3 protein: CASRRGALTNTGELFF
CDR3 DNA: TGTGCCAGTAGGAGAGGGGCCCTCACGAACACCGGGGAGCTGTTTTTT

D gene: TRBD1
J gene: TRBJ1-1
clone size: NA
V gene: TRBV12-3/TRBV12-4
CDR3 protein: CASSLQGRTEAFF
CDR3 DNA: TGTGCCAGCAGCTTACAGGGGAGGACTGAAGCTTTCTTT

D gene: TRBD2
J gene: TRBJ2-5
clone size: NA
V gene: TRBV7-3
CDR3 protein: CASSLGGARETQYF
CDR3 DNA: TGTGCCAGCAGCCTCGGGGGGGCCAGGGAGACCCAGTACTTC

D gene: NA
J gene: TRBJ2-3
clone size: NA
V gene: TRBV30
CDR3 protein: CAWSVGVTDTQYF
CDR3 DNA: TGTGCCTGGAGTGTGGGGGTAACAGATACGCAGTATTTT

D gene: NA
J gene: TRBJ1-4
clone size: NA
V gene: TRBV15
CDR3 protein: CATSSYRQKNEKLFF
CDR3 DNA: TGTGCCACCAGCAGCTACAGGCAAAAGAATGAAAAACTGTTTTTT

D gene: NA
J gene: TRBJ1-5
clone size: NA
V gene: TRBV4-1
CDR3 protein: CASSEDGVDSNQPQHF
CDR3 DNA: TGCGCCAGCAGCGAGGACGGTGTGGATAGCAATCAGCCCCAGCATTTT

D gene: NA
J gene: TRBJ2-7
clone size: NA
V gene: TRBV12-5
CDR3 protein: CASGRTVSYEQYF
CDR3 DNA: TGTGCTAGTGGGCGGACGGTATCCTACGAGCAGTACTTC

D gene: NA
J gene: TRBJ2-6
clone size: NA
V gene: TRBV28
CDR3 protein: CASRDTSGANVLTF
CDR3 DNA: TGTGCCAGCAGGGATACTTCTGGGGCCAACGTCCTGACTTTC

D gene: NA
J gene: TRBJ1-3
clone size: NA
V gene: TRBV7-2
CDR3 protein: CASSLRVPPAGGNTIYF
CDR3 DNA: TGTGCCAGCAGCCTGAGGGTACCCCCCGCTGGTGGAAACACCATATATTTT

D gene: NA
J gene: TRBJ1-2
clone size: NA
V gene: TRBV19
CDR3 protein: CASSMGSGYTF
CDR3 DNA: TGTGCCAGTAGTATGGGAAGCGGCTACACCTTC

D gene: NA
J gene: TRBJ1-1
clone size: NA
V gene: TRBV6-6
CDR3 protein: CASSYVRMNTEAFF
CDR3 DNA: TGTGCCAGCAGTTACGTCAGGATGAACACTGAAGCTTTCTTT

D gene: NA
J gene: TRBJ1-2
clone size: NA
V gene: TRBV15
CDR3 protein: CATSRANYGYTF
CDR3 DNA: TGTGCCACCAGCAGGGCTAACTATGGCTACACCTTC

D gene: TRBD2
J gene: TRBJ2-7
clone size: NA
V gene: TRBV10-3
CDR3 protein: CAIRTSESYEQYF
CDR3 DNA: TGTGCCATCAGGACTAGCGAGAGCTACGAGCAGTACTTC

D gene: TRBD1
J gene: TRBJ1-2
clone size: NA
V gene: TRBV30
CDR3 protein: CAWSPGTGAGYTF
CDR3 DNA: TGTGCCTGGAGTCCCGGGACAGGTGCCGGCTACACCTTC

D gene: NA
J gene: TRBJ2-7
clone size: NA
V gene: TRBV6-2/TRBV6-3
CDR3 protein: CASSYENYEQYF
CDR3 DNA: TGTGCCAGCAGTTACGAGAACTACGAGCAGTACTTC

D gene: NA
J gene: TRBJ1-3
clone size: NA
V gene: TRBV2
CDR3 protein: CASNTMKSGNTIYF
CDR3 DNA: TGTGCCAGCAATACGATGAAGTCTGGAAACACCATATATTTT